Listed below are T cell receptor beta chains from one sample, sequenced in a study of blood T cell repertoires in COVID-19. Measured with immunoSEQ multiplex PCR; TCRdb has only the in-frame clones, and not every one. The sample holds some 150,000 clones; nearly 80% are singletons and the top ten take 14%. Sequencing was carried out using peripheral blood. These receptors were collected from a woman over 75 with acute or convalescent COVID-19. CDR3s include the opening cysteine and the closing phenylalanine or tryptophan. The D gene is left open where the match is weak. Some rows have no size entry. The others give once, few or many, or a class for an expanded clone.

cdr3_nt,cdr3_aa,v_call,d_call,clone_size,cdr3_length,j_call
TGTGCCAGCAGCCCACGAGGTACAGGGTTTACCGAGCAGTACTTC,CASSPRGTGFTEQYF,TRBV7-2,NA,NA,15,TRBJ2-7
TGTGCCTGGCAGCGGGACTACTCCTACGAGCAGTACTTC,CAWQRDYSYEQYF,TRBV30,TRBD2,NA,13,TRBJ2-7
TGTGCCAGCAGTGAAGGGCCCCCAGGGGTACTGGGCTACACCTTC,CASSEGPPGVLGYTF,TRBV2,NA,NA,15,TRBJ1-2
TGTGCCAGCAGCGTTGGGACAGCCACAGATACGCAGTATTTT,CASSVGTATDTQYF,TRBV9,TRBD1,few,14,TRBJ2-3
TGTGCCAGCTCAGATAGCCGCGACAATGAGCAGTTCTTC,CASSDSRDNEQFF,TRBV18,NA,NA,13,TRBJ2-1
TGTGCCAGCCAGCGTGGAGGAGGAAAGGAAAAACTGTTTTTT,CASQRGGGKEKLFF,TRBV2,NA,NA,14,TRBJ1-4
TGCGCCAGCAGCTGGACAGGGGGCGCCAGGAGGGACCAAGAGACCCAGTACTTC,CASSWTGGARRDQETQYF,TRBV5-1,TRBD1,NA,18,TRBJ2-5
TGCGCCAGCCTACGGACTAGCGGAAGCACAGATACGCAGTATTTT,CASLRTSGSTDTQYF,TRBV10-2,TRBD2,NA,15,TRBJ2-3
TGTGCCAGCAGTCCGGACAGGGGAATTGGCTACACCTTC,CASSPDRGIGYTF,TRBV6-5,TRBD1,once,13,TRBJ1-2
TGCGCCAGCAGTGAGAGGACTTCCACCGGGGAGCTGTTTTTT,CASSERTSTGELFF,TRBV10-1,NA,NA,14,TRBJ2-2
TGCGCCAGCAGCTTACGGACTAGTCGGACCTACAATGAGCAGTTCTTC,CASSLRTSRTYNEQFF,TRBV5-1,TRBD2,NA,16,TRBJ2-1
TGTGCCAGCAGCCATTCAACTAGCGAGCAGTTCTTC,CASSHSTSEQFF,TRBV28,NA,NA,12,TRBJ2-1
TGTGCCAGTAGTATGCTAGCGGGGGAACAAGAGACCCAGTACTTC,CASSMLAGEQETQYF,TRBV19,TRBD2,NA,15,TRBJ2-5
TGTGCCAGTAGTATAGATCCTCGGGCAGGACAGTTCTATGGCTACACCTTC,CASSIDPRAGQFYGYTF,TRBV19,NA,NA,17,TRBJ1-2
TGTGCCAGTAGTAACCAGATGGCAGATACGCAGTATTTT,CASSNQMADTQYF,TRBV19,NA,once,13,TRBJ2-3
TGCGCCAGCAGCAACGGACAGGTTACGGGCACTGAAGCTTTCTTT,CASSNGQVTGTEAFF,TRBV5-1,TRBD1,NA,15,TRBJ1-1